A selection of T cell receptor beta chains follows, all from one sample in a study of T cells after yellow fever vaccination. TCRdb reprocessed the 5' RACE reads via MiXCR and lists one record per CDR3 protein. The sample consists of just under 600,000 distinct CDR3 sequences, approximately 15% of them appearing once. This material consisted of PBMCs, taken on the day of the yellow fever booster vaccination. Source of these receptors: a young man who received the YFV17D yellow fever vaccine. Both conserved end residues are part of each CDR3. A D gene is named only where the DNA matches it firmly. Clone size is stated in some rows and not others, as once, few, many or a class when expanded.

>TRBD2|few|TRBV7-2|TRBJ2-2
CASSSRLANTGELFF
TGTGCCAGCAGCTCTCGACTAGCTAACACCGGGGAGCTGTTTTTT
>TRBD1|many|TRBV7-2|TRBJ1-4
CASSDRDRGEEKLFF
TGTGCCAGCAGCGACCGGGACAGGGGCGAGGAAAAACTGTTTTTT
>NA|NA|TRBV6-5|TRBJ2-6
CASRGGANVLTF
TGTGCCAGCAGGGGTGGGGCCAACGTCCTGACTTTC
>NA|NA|TRBV12-3/TRBV12-4|TRBJ2-1
CASSMGVNEQFF
TGTGCCAGCAGCATGGGAGTCAATGAGCAGTTCTTC
>NA|many|TRBV12-3/TRBV12-4|TRBJ2-1
CASSPGTSPNEQFF
TGTGCCAGCAGTCCCGGGACTTCCCCCAATGAGCAGTTCTTC
>TRBD1|few|TRBV18|TRBJ2-5
CASSPFDRAQETQYF
TGTGCCAGCTCACCGTTTGACAGGGCCCAAGAGACCCAGTACTTC
>NA|NA|TRBV11-2|TRBJ2-1
CASSLEGSAYNEQFF
TGTGCCAGCAGCTTAGAAGGTAGCGCCTACAATGAGCAGTTCTTC
>NA|few|TRBV12-3/TRBV12-4|TRBJ2-6
CASLPHPGANVLTF
TGTGCCAGCTTACCTCATCCTGGGGCCAACGTCCTGACTTTC
>TRBD1|few|TRBV6-1|TRBJ2-7
CASSRSRDRAPEQYF
TGTGCCAGCAGTCGTAGCCGGGACAGGGCCCCCGAGCAGTACTTC
>TRBD2|few|TRBV4-2|TRBJ2-5
CASSQVSTAGGQETQYF
TGTGCCAGCAGCCAAGTAAGCACAGCGGGAGGACAAGAGACCCAGTACTTC
>NA|few|TRBV5-4|TRBJ2-3
CASSLPGTREDRRQYF
TGTGCCAGCAGTCTACCCGGGACAAGGGAGGACCGAAGGCAGTATTTT
>TRBD1|few|TRBV5-6|TRBJ2-7
CASSYWDRDSYEQYF
TGTGCCAGCAGCTATTGGGACAGAGACTCCTACGAGCAGTACTTC
>NA|few|TRBV4-3|TRBJ1-6
CASSQEAFNSPLHF
TGCGCCAGCAGCCAAGAGGCCTTTAATTCACCCCTCCACTTT
>NA|few|TRBV29-1|TRBJ2-2
CSVRTGSGNTGELFF
TGCAGCGTCAGAACCGGGAGTGGGAACACCGGGGAGCTGTTTTTT
>NA|few|TRBV7-2|TRBJ2-3
CASTPGGGLKYTQYF
TGTGCCAGCACACCCGGTGGGGGGCTCAAGTATACGCAGTATTTT
>NA|few|TRBV5-1|TRBJ1-5
CASSLDQGQPQHF
TGCGCCAGCAGCTTGGACCAGGGACAGCCCCAGCATTTT
>TRBD1|NA|TRBV30|TRBJ1-1
CAWSATGRQNTEAFF
TGTGCCTGGAGTGCGACAGGGAGACAGAACACTGAAGCTTTCTTT
>NA|few|TRBV16|TRBJ2-2
CASSQFGRTGGELFF
TGTGCCAGCAGCCAATTTGGCCGAACGGGCGGGGAGCTGTTTTTT
>TRBD2|few|TRBV5-1|TRBJ2-7
CASQRETSGILQYF
TGCGCCAGCCAGCGCGAGACTAGCGGGATTCTCCAGTACTTC
>NA|NA|TRBV30|TRBJ2-5
CAWSRGWQETQYF
TGTGCCTGGAGTAGGGGGTGGCAAGAGACCCAGTACTTC
>NA|few|TRBV7-7|TRBJ2-5
CASSSSRDPGRETQYF
TGTGCCAGCAGCTCTTCCCGGGACCCCGGGCGAGAGACCCAGTACTTC
>NA|few|TRBV15|TRBJ1-5
CATSRGGNGVQPQHF
TGTGCCACCAGCAGAGGAGGGAACGGGGTTCAGCCCCAGCATTTT
>TRBD1|few|TRBV24-1|TRBJ1-2
CATRNDRGGYTF
TGTGCCACCAGGAACGACAGGGGTGGCTACACCTTC
>TRBD1|NA|TRBV2|TRBJ1-5
CASSGRTGSNQPQHF
TGTGCCAGCAGTGGAAGGACAGGGAGCAATCAGCCCCAGCATTTT
>TRBD2|many|TRBV5-1|TRBJ2-1
CASSLGTSGSREQFF
TGCGCCAGCAGCTTAGGGACTAGCGGGAGCCGCGAGCAGTTCTTC
>TRBD1|NA|TRBV6-1|TRBJ1-5
CASSRQGRQPQHF
TGTGCCAGCAGTCGACAGGGCCGCCAGCCCCAGCATTTT
>TRBD1|NA|TRBV9|TRBJ1-1
CASSAPGQGSTEAFF
TGTGCCAGCAGCGCCCCGGGACAGGGGAGTACTGAAGCTTTCTTT
>NA|few|TRBV6-5|TRBJ2-1
CASSTALSEQFF
TGTGCCAGCAGCACAGCCCTCTCTGAGCAGTTCTTC